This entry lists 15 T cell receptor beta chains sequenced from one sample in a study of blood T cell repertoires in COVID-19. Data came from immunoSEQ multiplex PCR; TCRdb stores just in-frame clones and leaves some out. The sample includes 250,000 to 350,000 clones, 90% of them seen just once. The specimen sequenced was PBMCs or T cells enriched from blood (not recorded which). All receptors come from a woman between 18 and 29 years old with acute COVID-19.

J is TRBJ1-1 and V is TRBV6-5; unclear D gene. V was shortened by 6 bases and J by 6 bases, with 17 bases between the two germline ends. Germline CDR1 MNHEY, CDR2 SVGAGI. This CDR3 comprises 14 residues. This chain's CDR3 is CASSDYGRSPEAFF. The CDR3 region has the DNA TGTGCCAGCAGCGACTACGGACGGAGCCCTGAAGCTTTCTTT.

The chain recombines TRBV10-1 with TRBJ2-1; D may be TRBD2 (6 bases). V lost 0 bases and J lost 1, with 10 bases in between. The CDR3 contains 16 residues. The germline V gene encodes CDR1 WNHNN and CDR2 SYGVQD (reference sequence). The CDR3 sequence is CASSESQRVSYNEQFF. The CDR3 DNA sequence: TGCGCCAGCAGTGAGTCCCAGCGGGTATCCTACAATGAGCAGTTCTTC.

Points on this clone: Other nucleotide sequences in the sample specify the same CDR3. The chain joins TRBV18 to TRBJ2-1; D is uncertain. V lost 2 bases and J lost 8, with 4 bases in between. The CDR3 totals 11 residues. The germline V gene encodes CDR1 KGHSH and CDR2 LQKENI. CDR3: CASSPTDEQFF. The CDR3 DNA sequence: TGTGCCAGCTCACCAACTGATGAGCAGTTCTTC.

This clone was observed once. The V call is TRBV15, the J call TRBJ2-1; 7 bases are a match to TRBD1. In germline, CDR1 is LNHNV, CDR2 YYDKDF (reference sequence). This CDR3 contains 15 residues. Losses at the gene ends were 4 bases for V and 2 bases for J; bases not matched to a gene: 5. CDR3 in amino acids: CATSIDRAPYNEQFF. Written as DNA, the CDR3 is TGTGCCACCAGCATCGACAGGGCCCCCTACAATGAGCAGTTCTTC.

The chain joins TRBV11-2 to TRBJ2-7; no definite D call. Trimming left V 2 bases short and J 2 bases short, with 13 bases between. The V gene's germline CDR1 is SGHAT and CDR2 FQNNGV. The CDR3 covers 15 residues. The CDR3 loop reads CASSLSPAGPYEQYF. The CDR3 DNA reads TGTGCCAGCAGCTTAAGTCCGGCAGGCCCCTACGAGCAGTACTTC.

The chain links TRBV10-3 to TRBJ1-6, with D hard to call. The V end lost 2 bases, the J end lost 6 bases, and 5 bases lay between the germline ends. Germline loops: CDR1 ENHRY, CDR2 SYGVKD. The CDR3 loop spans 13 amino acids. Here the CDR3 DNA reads TGTGCCATCAGTGAGAACAGTAATTCACCCCTCCACTTT. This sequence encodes CAISENSNSPLHF.

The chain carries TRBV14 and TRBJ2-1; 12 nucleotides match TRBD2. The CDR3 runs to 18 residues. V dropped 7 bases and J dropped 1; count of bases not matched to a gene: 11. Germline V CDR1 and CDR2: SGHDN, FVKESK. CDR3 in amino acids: CASNRLAGVVRSYNEQFF. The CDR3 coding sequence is TGTGCCAGCAATCGACTAGCGGGAGTTGTAAGATCCTACAATGAGCAGTTCTTC.

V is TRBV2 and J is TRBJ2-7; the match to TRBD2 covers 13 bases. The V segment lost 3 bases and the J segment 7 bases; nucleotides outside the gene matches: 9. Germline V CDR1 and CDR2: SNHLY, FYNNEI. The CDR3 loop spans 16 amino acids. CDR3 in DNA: TGTGCCAGCAGTGACGGACTAGCGGGAGTATCTAGGGAGCAGTACTTC. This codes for CASSDGLAGVSREQYF.

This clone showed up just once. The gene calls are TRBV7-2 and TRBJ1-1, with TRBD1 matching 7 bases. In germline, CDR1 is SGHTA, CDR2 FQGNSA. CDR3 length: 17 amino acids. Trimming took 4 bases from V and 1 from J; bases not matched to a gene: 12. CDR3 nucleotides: TGTGCCAGCAGCTCTGCGCCGGGACAGAGATCGAACACTGAAGCTTTCTTT. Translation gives CASSSAPGQRSNTEAFF.

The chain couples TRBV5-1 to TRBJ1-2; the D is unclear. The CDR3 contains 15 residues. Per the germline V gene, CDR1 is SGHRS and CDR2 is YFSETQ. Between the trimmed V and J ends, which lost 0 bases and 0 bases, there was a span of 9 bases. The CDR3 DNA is TGCGCCAGCAGCTTGGTGGCGGGAGCTAACTATGGCTACACCTTC. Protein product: CASSLVAGANYGYTF.

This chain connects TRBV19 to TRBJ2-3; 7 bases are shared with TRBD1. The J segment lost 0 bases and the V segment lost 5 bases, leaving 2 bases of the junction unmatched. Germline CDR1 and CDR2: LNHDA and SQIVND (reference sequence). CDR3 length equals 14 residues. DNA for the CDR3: TGTGCCAGTAGTGTGGACAGGAGCACAGATACGCAGTATTTT. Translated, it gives CASSVDRSTDTQYF.

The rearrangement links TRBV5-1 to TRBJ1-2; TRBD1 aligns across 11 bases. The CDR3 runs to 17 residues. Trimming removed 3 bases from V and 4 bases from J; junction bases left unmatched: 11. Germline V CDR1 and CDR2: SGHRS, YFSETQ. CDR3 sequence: CASSYDTGTGGTYGYTF. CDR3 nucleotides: TGCGCCAGCAGCTACGATACCGGGACAGGGGGGACCTATGGCTACACCTTC. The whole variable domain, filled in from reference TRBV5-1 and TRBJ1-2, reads KAGVTQTPRYLIKTRGQQVTLSCSPISGHRSVSWYQQTPGQGLQFLFEYFSETQRNKGNFPGRFSGRQFSNSRSEMNVSTLELGDSALYLCASSYDTGTGGTYGYTFGSGTRLTVV.

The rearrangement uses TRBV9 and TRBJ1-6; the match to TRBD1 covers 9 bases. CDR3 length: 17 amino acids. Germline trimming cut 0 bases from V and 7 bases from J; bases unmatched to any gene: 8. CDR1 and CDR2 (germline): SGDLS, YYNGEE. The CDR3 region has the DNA TGTGCCAGCAGCGTAGGGGGAACAGGGGGCATAAATTCACCCCTCCACTTT. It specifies CASSVGGTGGINSPLHF.

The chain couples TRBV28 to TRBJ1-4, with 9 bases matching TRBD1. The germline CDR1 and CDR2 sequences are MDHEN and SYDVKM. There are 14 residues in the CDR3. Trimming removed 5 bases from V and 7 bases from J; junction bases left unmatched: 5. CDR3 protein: CASSETGGAEKLFF. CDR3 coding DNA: TGTGCCAGCAGTGAGACAGGGGGGGCTGAAAAACTGTTTTTT.

This chain's CDR3 is CASSQATPSAGPTDTQYF. The CDR3 nucleotides are TGTGCCAGCAGCCAGGCGACGCCTAGCGCAGGCCCCACAGATACGCAGTATTTT. V usage is TRBV4-2 and J usage is TRBJ2-3; D may be TRBD2 (6 bases). The CDR3 is 18 residues long. Trimming cost V 3 bases and J 2 bases, with 21 bases left between them. Germline values: CDR1 LGHNA, CDR2 YNFKEQ.